Listed here is a single T cell receptor beta chain. This sample was taken from a study of blood T cell repertoires in COVID-19. About the research overall: Specimens from acute and convalescent COVID-19 originated in the United States, Italy and Spain. The cDNA or gDNA used as material had been derived from T cells, B-cell-depleted T cells, or PBMCs.

Profiling relied on immunoSEQ multiplex PCR, and the TCRdb table lists in-frame clones only, not all of them. The sample holds about 120,000 clones; over 75% are singletons and the top ten take 3.5% to 5.5%. The CDR3 has 14 amino acids. V gave up 2 bases and J gave up 6 bases, with 13 bases separating them. Germline CDR1 is KGHSH and CDR2 is LQKENI. The sample taken for sequencing was peripheral blood. The chain couples TRBV18 to TRBJ1-2; D might be TRBD1 (6 bases). The clonotype comes from a woman in her 70s with acute or convalescent COVID-19. CDR3 protein: CASSPTAGAHGYTF. The DNA for the CDR3 is TGTGCCAGCTCACCAACGGCGGGGGCCCATGGCTACACCTTC.